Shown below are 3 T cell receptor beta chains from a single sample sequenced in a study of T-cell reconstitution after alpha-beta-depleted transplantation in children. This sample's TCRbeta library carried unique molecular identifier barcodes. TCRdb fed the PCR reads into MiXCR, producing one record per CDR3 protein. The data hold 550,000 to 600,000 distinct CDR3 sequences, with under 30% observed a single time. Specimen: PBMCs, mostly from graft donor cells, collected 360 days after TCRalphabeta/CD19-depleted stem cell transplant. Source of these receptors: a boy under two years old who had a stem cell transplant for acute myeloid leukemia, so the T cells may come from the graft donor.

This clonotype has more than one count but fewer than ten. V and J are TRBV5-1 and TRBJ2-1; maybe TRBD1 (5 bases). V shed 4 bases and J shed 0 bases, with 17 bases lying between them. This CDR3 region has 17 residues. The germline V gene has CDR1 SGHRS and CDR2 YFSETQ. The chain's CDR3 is CASSPRPIGDSYNEQFF. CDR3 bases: TGCGCCAGCAGCCCGCGGCCGATAGGGGACTCCTACAATGAGCAGTTCTTC.

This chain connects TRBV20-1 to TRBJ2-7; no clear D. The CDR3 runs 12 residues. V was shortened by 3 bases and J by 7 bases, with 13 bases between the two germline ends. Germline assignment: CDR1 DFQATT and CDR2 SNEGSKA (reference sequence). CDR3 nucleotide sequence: TGCAGTGCTAGCCTGCCTACGAAGGAGCAGTACTTC. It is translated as CSASLPTKEQYF.

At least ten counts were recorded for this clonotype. The CDR3 DNA reads as TGTGCCAGCAGTTACCTCGGGGTAGAGGCTGATGTCGGTGGAGATACGCAGTATTTT. Its protein product is CASSYLGVEADVGGDTQYF. This chain joins TRBV6-5 and TRBJ2-3; possible D gene TRBD2, 5 bases. Trimming took off 2 bases at V and 5 bases at J, with 26 bases between the two ends. The CDR3 has 19 amino acids. Germline assignment: CDR1 MNHEY and CDR2 SVGAGI.